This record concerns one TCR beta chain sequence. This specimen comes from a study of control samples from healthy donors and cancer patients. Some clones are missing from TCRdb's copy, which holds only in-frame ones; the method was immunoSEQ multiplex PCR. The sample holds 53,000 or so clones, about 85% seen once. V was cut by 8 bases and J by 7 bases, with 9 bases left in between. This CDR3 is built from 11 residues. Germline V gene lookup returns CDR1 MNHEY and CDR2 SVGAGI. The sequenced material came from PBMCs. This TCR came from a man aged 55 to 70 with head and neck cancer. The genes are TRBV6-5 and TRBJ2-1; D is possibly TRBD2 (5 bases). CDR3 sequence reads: CASLRGNEQFF. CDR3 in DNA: TGTGCCAGCCTCCGAGGGAATGAGCAGTTCTTC.